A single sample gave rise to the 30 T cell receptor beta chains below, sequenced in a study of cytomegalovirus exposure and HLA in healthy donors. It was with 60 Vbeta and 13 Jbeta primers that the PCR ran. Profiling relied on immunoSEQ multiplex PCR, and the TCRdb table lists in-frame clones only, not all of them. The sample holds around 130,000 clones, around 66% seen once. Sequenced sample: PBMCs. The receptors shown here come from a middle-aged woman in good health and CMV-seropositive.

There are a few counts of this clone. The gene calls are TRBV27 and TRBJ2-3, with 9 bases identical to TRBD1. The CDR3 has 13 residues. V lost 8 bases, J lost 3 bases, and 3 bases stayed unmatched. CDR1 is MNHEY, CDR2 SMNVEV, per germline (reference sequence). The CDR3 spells CASGDRVTDTQYF. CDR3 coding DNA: TGTGCCAGCGGGGACAGGGTAACAGATACGCAGTATTTT.

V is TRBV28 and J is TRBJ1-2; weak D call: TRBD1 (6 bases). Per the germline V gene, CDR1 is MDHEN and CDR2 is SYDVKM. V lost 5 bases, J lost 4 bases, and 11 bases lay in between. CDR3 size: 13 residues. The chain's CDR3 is CASSPGDIYGYTF. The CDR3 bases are TGTGCCAGCAGTCCCGGGGACATCTATGGCTACACCTTC.

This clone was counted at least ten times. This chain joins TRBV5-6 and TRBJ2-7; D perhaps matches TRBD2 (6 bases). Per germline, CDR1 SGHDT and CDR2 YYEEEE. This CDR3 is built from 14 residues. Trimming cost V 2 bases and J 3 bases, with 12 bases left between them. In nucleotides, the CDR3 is TGTGCCAGCAGCTTCCGGGAGCTGTACTACGAGCAGTACTTC. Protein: CASSFRELYYEQYF.

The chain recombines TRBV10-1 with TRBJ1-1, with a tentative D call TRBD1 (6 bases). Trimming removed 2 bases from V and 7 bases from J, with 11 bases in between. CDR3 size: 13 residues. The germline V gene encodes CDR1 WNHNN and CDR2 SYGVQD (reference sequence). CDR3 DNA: TGCGCCAGCAGTGAGGGACAGCTAAGTGAAGCTTTCTTT. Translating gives CASSEGQLSEAFF.

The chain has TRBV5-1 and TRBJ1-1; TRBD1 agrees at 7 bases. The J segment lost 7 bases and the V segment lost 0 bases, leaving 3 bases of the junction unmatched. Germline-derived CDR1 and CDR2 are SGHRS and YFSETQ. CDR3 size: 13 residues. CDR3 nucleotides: TGCGCCAGCAGCTTGGAGAGGGACAGTGAAGCTTTCTTT. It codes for CASSLERDSEAFF.

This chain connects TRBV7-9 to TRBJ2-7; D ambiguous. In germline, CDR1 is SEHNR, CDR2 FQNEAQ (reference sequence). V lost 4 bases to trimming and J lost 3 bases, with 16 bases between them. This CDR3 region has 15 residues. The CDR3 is CASSSYVLESYEQYF. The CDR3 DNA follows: TGTGCCAGCAGCTCCTATGTCCTAGAAAGCTACGAGCAGTACTTC.

The CDR3 protein is CASERDRAIGEQFF. The CDR3 coding sequence is TGCGCCAGCGAACGGGACAGGGCCATCGGTGAGCAGTTCTTC. V is TRBV4-1 and J is TRBJ2-1; 9 bases line up with TRBD1. Losses at the gene ends were 8 bases for V and 9 bases for J; bases not matched to a gene: 11. The CDR3 loop spans 14 amino acids. CDR1 and CDR2 (germline): MGHRA, YSYEKL.

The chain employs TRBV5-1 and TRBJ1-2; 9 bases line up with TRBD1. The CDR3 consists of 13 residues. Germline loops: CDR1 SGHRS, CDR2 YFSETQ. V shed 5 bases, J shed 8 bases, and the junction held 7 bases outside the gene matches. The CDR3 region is CASREGQGHGYTF. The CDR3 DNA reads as TGCGCCAGCAGAGAGGGACAGGGTCACGGCTACACCTTC.

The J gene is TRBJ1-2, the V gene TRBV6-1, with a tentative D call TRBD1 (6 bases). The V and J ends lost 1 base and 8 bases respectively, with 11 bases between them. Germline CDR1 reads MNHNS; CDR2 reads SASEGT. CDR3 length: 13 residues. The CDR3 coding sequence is TGTGCCAGCAGTGAAGTAACAGGGTGGGGCTACACCTTC. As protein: CASSEVTGWGYTF.

CDR3 DNA: TGTGCCATCAGTGAAGGACAGGGGCACTACAATGAGCAGTTCTTC. This codes for CAISEGQGHYNEQFF. The J gene is TRBJ2-1, the V gene TRBV10-3, with 9 bases identical to TRBD1. The germline V gene encodes CDR1 ENHRY and CDR2 SYGVKD. With 3 bases clipped from V and 3 bases from J, the junction kept 3 bases outside the gene matches. The CDR3 is made up of 15 amino acids.

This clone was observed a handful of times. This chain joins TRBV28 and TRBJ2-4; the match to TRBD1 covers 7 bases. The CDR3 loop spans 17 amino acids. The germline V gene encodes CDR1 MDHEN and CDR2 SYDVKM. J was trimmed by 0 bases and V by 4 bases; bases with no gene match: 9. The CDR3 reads CASSSTRQGLAKNIQYF. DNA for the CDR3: TGTGCCAGCAGTTCGACCCGACAGGGCTTAGCCAAAAACATTCAGTACTTC. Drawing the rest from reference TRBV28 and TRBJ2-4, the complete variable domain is DVKVTQSSRYLVKRTGEKVFLECVQDMDHENMFWYRQDPGLGLRLIYFSYDVKMKEKGDIPEGYSVSREKKERFSLILESASTNQTSMYLCASSSTRQGLAKNIQYFGAGTRLSVL.

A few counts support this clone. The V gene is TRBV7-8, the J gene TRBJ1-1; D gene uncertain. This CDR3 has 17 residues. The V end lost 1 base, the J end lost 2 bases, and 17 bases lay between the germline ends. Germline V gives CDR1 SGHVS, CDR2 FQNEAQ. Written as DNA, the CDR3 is TGTGCCAGCAGCTTAGGAGGATGGAGGGCTACTAACACTGAAGCTTTCTTT. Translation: CASSLGGWRATNTEAFF. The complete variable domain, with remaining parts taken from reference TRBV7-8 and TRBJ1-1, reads GAGVSQSPRYKVAKRGQDVALRCDPISGHVSLFWYQQALGQGPEFLTYFQNEAQLDKSGLPSDRFFAERPEGSVSTLKIQRTQQEDSAVYLCASSLGGWRATNTEAFFGQGTRLTVV.

CDR3 sequence (DNA): TGTGCCAGTAGTGCGTCGGACAGGGGGAATGAAAAACTGTTTTTT. Its protein product is CASSASDRGNEKLFF. The V and J genes are TRBV19 and TRBJ1-4; 10 nucleotides match TRBD1. CDR1 and CDR2 (germline): LNHDA, SQIVND (reference sequence). The J segment lost 5 bases and the V segment lost 5 bases, leaving 5 bases of the junction unmatched. CDR3 length: 15 residues. The complete variable domain, with remaining parts taken from reference TRBV19 and TRBJ1-4, reads DGGITQSPKYLFRKEGQNVTLSCEQNLNHDAMYWYRQDPGQGLRLIYYSQIVNDFQKGDIAEGYSVSREKKESFPLTVTSAQKNPTAFYLCASSASDRGNEKLFFGSGTQLSVL.

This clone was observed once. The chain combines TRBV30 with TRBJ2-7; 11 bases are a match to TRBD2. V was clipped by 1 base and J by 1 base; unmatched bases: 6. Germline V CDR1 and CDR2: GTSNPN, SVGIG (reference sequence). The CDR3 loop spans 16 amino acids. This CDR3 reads CAWSASWTSGSYEQYF. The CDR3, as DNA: TGTGCCTGGAGTGCTTCTTGGACTAGCGGGTCCTACGAGCAGTACTTC.

CDR3 in DNA: TGTGCCAGCAGTTTGGGGGGACAGGCAAACTATGGCTACACCTTC. Its translation: CASSLGGQANYGYTF. The chain is built from TRBV28 and TRBJ1-2; the match to TRBD1 covers 8 bases. This CDR3 comprises 15 residues. The V and J ends lost 3 bases and 2 bases, in that order; junction bases with no gene match: 5. The germline V gene encodes CDR1 MDHEN and CDR2 SYDVKM.

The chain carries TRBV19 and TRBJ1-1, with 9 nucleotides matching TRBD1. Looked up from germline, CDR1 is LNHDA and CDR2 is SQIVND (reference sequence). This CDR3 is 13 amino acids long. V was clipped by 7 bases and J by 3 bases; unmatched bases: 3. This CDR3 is CASNRDRDTEAFF. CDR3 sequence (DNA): TGTGCCAGTAACCGGGACAGGGACACTGAAGCTTTCTTT.

The CDR3 DNA reads as TGTGCCAGCAGCGACACCGGGACAGGGGGCTACGAGCAGTACTTC. This encodes CASSDTGTGGYEQYF. J is TRBJ2-7 and V is TRBV6-5, with 11 bases lining up with TRBD1. Looked up from germline, CDR1 is MNHEY and CDR2 is SVGAGI. V shed 6 bases, J shed 3 bases, and the junction held 7 bases outside the gene matches. This CDR3 has 15 amino acids.

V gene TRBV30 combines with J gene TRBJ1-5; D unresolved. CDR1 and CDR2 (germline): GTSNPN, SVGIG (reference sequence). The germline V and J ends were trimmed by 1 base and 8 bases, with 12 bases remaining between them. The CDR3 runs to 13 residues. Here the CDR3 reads CAWSGATWEPQHF. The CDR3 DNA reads TGTGCCTGGAGTGGGGCCACCTGGGAGCCCCAGCATTTT.

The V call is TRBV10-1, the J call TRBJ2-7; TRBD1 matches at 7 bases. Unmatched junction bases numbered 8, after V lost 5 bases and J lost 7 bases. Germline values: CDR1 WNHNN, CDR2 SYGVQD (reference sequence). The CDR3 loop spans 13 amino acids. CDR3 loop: CASSPGTVREQYF. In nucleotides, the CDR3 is TGCGCCAGCAGTCCGGGGACAGTGAGGGAGCAGTACTTC.

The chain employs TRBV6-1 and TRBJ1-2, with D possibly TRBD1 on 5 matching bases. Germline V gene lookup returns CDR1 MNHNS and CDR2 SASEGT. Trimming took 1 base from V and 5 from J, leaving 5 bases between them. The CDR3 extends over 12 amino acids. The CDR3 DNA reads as TGTGCCAGCAGTGAAGGGACATATGGCTACACCTTC. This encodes CASSEGTYGYTF.

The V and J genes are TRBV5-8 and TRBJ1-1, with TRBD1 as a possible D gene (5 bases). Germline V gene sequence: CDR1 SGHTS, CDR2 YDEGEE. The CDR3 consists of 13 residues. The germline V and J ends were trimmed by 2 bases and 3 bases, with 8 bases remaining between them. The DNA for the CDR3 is TGTGCCAGCAGCTTTTTCAGGGACACTGAAGCTTTCTTT. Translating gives CASSFFRDTEAFF.

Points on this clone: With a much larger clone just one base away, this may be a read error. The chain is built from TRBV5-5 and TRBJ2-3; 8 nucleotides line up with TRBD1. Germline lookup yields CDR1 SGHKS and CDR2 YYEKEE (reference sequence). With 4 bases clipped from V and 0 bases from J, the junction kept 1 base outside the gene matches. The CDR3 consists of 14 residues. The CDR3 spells CASSRQGSTDTQYF. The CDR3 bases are TGTGCCAGCAGCCGACAGGGGAGCACAGATACGCAGTATTTT.

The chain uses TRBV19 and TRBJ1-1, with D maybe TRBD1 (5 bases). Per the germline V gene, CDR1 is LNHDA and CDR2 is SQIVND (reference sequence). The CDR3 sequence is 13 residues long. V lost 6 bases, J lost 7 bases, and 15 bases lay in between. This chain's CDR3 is CASSRGVSIEAFF. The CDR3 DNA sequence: TGTGCCAGTAGCCGGGGGGTGTCAATTGAAGCTTTCTTT.

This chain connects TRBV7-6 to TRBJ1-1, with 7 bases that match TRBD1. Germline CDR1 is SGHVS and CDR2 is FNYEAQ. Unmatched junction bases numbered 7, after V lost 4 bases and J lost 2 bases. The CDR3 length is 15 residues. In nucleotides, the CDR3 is TGTGCCAGCAGCTCCCAGACAGGGATAAACACTGAAGCTTTCTTT. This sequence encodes CASSSQTGINTEAFF.

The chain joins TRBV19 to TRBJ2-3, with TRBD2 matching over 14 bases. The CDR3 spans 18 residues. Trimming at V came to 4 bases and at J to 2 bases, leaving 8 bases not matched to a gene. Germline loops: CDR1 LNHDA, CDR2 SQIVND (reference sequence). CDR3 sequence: CASSTFPGLAGATDTQYF. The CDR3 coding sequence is TGTGCCAGTAGTACCTTCCCGGGACTAGCGGGAGCCACAGATACGCAGTATTTT.

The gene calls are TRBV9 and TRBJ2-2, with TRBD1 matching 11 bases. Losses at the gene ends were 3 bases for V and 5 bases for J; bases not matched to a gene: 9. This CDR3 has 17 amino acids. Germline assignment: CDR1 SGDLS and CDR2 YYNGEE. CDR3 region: CASSGMDRGPGTGELFF. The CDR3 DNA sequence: TGTGCCAGCAGCGGCATGGACAGGGGGCCTGGGACCGGGGAGCTGTTTTTT.

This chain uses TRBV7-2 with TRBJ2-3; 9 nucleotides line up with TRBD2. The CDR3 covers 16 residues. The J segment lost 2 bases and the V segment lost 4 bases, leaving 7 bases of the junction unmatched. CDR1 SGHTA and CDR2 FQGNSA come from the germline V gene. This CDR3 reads CASSSRTSAITDTQYF. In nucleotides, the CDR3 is TGTGCCAGCAGCTCACGGACTAGCGCGATCACAGATACGCAGTATTTT.

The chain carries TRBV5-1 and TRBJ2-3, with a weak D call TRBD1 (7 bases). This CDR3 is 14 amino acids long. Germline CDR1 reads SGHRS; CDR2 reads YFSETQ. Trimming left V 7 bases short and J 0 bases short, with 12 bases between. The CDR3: CASGAGQSTDTQYF. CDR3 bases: TGCGCCAGCGGTGCGGGACAGAGCACAGATACGCAGTATTTT.

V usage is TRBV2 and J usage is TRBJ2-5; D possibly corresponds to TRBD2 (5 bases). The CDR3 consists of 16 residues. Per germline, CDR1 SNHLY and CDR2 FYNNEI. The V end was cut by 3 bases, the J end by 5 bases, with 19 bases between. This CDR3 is CASSDNRPGSGETQYF. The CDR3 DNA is TGTGCCAGCAGTGATAACCGCCCGGGGTCGGGGGAGACCCAGTACTTC.

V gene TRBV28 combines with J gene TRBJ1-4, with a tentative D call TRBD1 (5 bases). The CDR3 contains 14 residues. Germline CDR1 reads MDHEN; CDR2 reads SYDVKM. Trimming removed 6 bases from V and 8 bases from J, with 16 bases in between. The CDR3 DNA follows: TGTGCCAGCAGCCCGGGTGGGGGGGTGGAAAAACTGTTTTTT. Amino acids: CASSPGGGVEKLFF.